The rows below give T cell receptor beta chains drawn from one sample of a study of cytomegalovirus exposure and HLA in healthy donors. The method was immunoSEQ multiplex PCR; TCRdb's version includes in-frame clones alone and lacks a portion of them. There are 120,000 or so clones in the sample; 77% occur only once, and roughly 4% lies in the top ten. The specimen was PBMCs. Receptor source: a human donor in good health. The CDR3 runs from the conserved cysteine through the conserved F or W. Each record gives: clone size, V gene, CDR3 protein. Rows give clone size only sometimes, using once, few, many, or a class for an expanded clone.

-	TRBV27	CASSLSAGLGYGYTF
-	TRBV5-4	CASSPNPQTGRTEAFF
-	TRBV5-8	CASTRGGTSGRKDTQYF
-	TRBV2	CASMAPGTGINEQFF
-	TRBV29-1	CSVEGGTGLNYGYTF
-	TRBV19	CASSIEAGSAGRGTDTQYF
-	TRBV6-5	CASSFRAGNEQFF
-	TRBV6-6	CASSQDTGRNEQFF
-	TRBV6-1	CASSVVRATEAFF
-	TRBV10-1	CASSEGLAGGSNEQFF
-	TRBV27	CASSLGQGIYNEQFF
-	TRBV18	CASSPRALAGGRSAGEQYF
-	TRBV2	CASSDRGTGELFF
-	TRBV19	CASSIDGRARETQYF
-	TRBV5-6	CASSPIDRVNTGELLF
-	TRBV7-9	CASSRLKTESAGELFF
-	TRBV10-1	CASSESKSGKSQYEQYF
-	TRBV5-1	CASRGPTETQYF
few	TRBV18	CASSAGLAVNTGELFF
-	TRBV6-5	CASRGGQAGNTIYF
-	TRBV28	CASSLGWGRMNTEAFF
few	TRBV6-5	CASSYSGQGDEQYF
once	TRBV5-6	CASSLFSAGQETQYF
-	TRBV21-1	CASSNGTGRETQYF
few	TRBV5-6	CASSPDGSSYEQYF
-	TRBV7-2	CASSRTGTGGTEAFF
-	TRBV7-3	CASSLGLAGTDTQYF
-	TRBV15	CATSRDLIGTGYGYTF
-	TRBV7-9	CASSFTPIAGAVYEQYF
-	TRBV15	CATSLPGGEQYF
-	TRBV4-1	CASSLSPGVNHNEQFF
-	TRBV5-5	CASNLDYGTVRISTDTQYF
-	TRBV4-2	CASSQQLAGGYNEQFF
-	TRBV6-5	CASSLQSDTEAFF
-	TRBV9	CASSGLAGTDTQYF
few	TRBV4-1	CASSQETVYEQYF
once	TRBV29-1	CSVRRAGLTYGYTF
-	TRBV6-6	CASRSSGSKETQYF
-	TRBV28	CASSTGGAIYGYTF
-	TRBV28	CASSNGGQGNYYGYTF
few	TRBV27	CASSLGRVTDTQYF
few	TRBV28	CASSLETGAGEKLFF
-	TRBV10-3	CAISEFAGSYQETQYF
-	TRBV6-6	CASSPRLATEQYF
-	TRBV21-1	CASSKSGQGQPQHF
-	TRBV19	CASSPHRQGAGGNTIYF
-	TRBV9	CASSVRPGPSGSYNEQFF
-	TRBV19	CASSRDRTYEQYF
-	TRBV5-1	CASSFSRLAENTGELFF
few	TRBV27	CASSLTGGSNEQYF
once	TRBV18	CASSPGQGIPQETQYF
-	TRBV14	CASSPGGIYGYTF